A single sample gave rise to the 19 T cell receptor beta chains below, sequenced in a study of beta chain features in type 1 diabetes. What these receptors recognize is not known. The study reverse transcribed the entire isolated RNA, so it sequenced expressed TCRB transcripts. Repertoires were generated with immunoSEQ multiplex PCR, while TCRdb's copy carries only in-frame clones and drops some. The sample contains a few hundred thousand clones, approximately 12% of which appear only once. Whole-study findings and limits: Moderately but significantly shorter TCRB CDR3s were found in Type 1 diabetes patients in all four CD4+ subsets.

Sequencing was performed on naive CD4+ T cells from blood. These receptors were taken from a woman in her late teens or twenties with type 1 diabetes.

This clone is a singleton in its sample. The J gene is TRBJ2-5, the V gene TRBV4-1; 8 nucleotides agree with TRBD1. The CDR3 is 14 residues long. V trimming: 1 base; J trimming: 4 bases; junction bases outside the gene matches: 2. Germline values: CDR1 MGHRA, CDR2 YSYEKL. CDR3 region: CASSQGDRGETQYF. As DNA, the CDR3 is TGCGCCAGCAGCCAAGGAGACAGGGGAGAGACCCAGTACTTC.

There are a few counts of this clone. The chain has TRBV6-6 and TRBJ1-1, with D unresolved. Trimming stripped 6 bases from V and 2 bases from J, with 13 bases between. The CDR3 has 14 residues. Looked up from germline, CDR1 is MNHNY and CDR2 is SVGAGI (reference sequence). The CDR3 DNA reads as TGTGCCAGCAGCCTCGCGGGATTCAACACTGAAGCTTTCTTT. Translation: CASSLAGFNTEAFF.

CDR3 nucleotides: TGTGCCAGCAGCCAACCAGCGGGAGCCACAGATACGCAGTATTTT. Protein product: CASSQPAGATDTQYF. The chain carries TRBV11-2 and TRBJ2-3, with 8 bases aligning to TRBD2. Germline loops: CDR1 SGHAT, CDR2 FQNNGV. Trimming removed 5 bases from V and 2 bases from J; junction bases left unmatched: 6. This CDR3 region has 15 residues. Filled out from reference TRBV11-2 and TRBJ2-3, the complete variable domain reads EAGVAQSPRYKIIEKRQSVAFWCNPISGHATLYWYQQILGQGPKLLIQFQNNGVVDDSQLPKDRFSAERLKGVDSTLKIQPAKLEDSAVYLCASSQPAGATDTQYFGPGTRLTVL.

This chain links TRBV19 with TRBJ2-7; 11 bases map to TRBD1. V was clipped by 5 bases and J by 5 bases; unmatched bases: 8. The CDR3 is 15 residues long. Germline loops: CDR1 LNHDA, CDR2 SQIVND (reference sequence). CDR3 protein: CASSPGTGGNHEQYF. Written as DNA, the CDR3 is TGTGCCAGTAGTCCAGGGACAGGGGGGAACCACGAGCAGTACTTC.

This clone was counted only a few times. The rearrangement links TRBV7-9 to TRBJ2-7, with D unclear. Germline lookup yields CDR1 SEHNR and CDR2 FQNEAQ (reference sequence). CDR3 length: 12 residues. V lost 8 bases and J 3 bases, leaving 11 bases between the germline ends. The CDR3 region is CASATSLYEQYF. CDR3 DNA sequence: TGTGCCAGCGCCACCTCACTCTACGAGCAGTACTTC.

This clone was observed a few times. V gene TRBV4-3 combines with J gene TRBJ2-3; D might be TRBD2 (5 bases). The CDR3 is 19 residues long. Trimming removed 4 bases at V and 0 bases at J, with 23 bases between. CDR1 LGHNA and CDR2 YSLEER come from the germline V gene. CDR3 DNA sequence: TGCGCCAGCAGCCGTGCTTCGTGGTCCGCGACGGGGAGCACAGATACGCAGTATTTT. This gives the protein CASSRASWSATGSTDTQYF.

This clone has a handful of counts. V and J are TRBV6-5 and TRBJ2-5; a weak D match, TRBD2 (5 bases). Germline lookup yields CDR1 MNHEY and CDR2 SVGAGI. The germline V and J ends were trimmed by 2 bases and 5 bases, with 6 bases remaining between them. The CDR3 is 12 amino acids. As DNA, the CDR3 is TGTGCCAGCAGTTACAGGAGGGAGACCCAGTACTTC. This sequence encodes CASSYRRETQYF.

This clone came up a few times. As DNA, the CDR3 is TGTGCCAGCACTCAAGCCAGGATCAACAATAACTCTGGAAACACCATATATTTT. Its translation: CASTQARINNNSGNTIYF. The rearrangement uses TRBV7-9 and TRBJ1-3; no definite D call. Germline V gene lookup returns CDR1 SEHNR and CDR2 FQNEAQ (reference sequence). This CDR3 has 18 amino acids. V was cut by 7 bases and J by 0 bases, with 22 bases left in between.

This clone showed up just a few times. The chain carries TRBV10-1 and TRBJ2-5; TRBD1 matches at 8 bases. Germline trimming cut 3 bases from V and 4 bases from J; bases unmatched to any gene: 7. Germline CDR1 is WNHNN and CDR2 is SYGVQD (reference sequence). This CDR3 comprises 15 residues. The CDR3 reads CASSDDRGLPETQYF. The CDR3 DNA sequence: TGCGCCAGCAGTGATGACAGGGGTCTGCCAGAGACCCAGTACTTC.

The chain carries TRBV28 and TRBJ1-5, with D uncertain. The CDR3 runs 15 residues. V dropped 8 bases and J dropped 0 bases, with 14 bases sitting between them. Germline values: CDR1 MDHEN, CDR2 SYDVKM. CDR3 loop: CASASDGVSNQPQHF. As DNA, the CDR3 is TGTGCCAGCGCGTCAGACGGAGTTAGCAATCAGCCCCAGCATTTT.

This chain uses TRBV28 with TRBJ2-7; 9 positions agree with TRBD1. Per the germline V gene, CDR1 is MDHEN and CDR2 is SYDVKM. The ends lost 1 base at V and 4 bases at J; junction bases unmatched: 2. This CDR3 has 14 residues. The CDR3 region is CASSLYDRGYEQYF. The CDR3 DNA sequence: TGTGCCAGCAGTTTATACGACAGGGGGTACGAGCAGTACTTC.

This chain links TRBV19 with TRBJ2-1; D perhaps matches TRBD2 (6 bases). The CDR3 has 12 amino acids. The germline V and J ends were trimmed by 3 bases and 7 bases, with 7 bases remaining between them. CDR1 is LNHDA and CDR2 is SQIVND in the germline V gene (reference sequence). CDR3 residues: CASSIGGNEQFF. For the CDR3, the DNA is TGTGCCAGTAGTATTGGGGGGAATGAGCAGTTCTTC.

This clone was picked up a small number of times. The chain employs TRBV23-1 and TRBJ1-5; 8 bases line up with TRBD1. TRBV23-1 falls under the ORF class, with uncertain function. V trimming: 5 bases; J trimming: 0 bases; junction bases outside the gene matches: 12. CDR3 length equals 18 residues. CDR3 region: CASSSLSDRETSNQPQHF. The CDR3 DNA reads TGCGCCAGCAGTTCCCTCTCGGACAGGGAAACTAGCAATCAGCCCCAGCATTTT.

This clone has a handful of counts. The chain joins TRBV2 to TRBJ2-2, with a tentative D call TRBD2 (6 bases). V was clipped by 4 bases and J by 4 bases, with 13 bases between them. Germline V gene sequence: CDR1 SNHLY, CDR2 FYNNEI. The CDR3 totals 15 residues. This CDR3 reads CASSGSGVSTGELFF. The DNA for the CDR3 is TGTGCCAGCAGTGGATCGGGAGTCAGCACCGGGGAGCTGTTTTTT.

The chain links TRBV5-4 to TRBJ1-5, with D unresolved. Between the trimmed V and J ends, which lost 4 bases and 1 base, there was a span of 9 bases. This CDR3 has 14 residues. CDR1 and CDR2 from the germline V gene are SGHNT and YYREEE (reference sequence). The CDR3: CASSPGGSNQPQHF. The CDR3 bases are TGTGCCAGCAGCCCGGGAGGGAGCAATCAGCCCCAGCATTTT.

This clone was picked up a small number of times. The chain has TRBV28 and TRBJ1-5; 9 bases match TRBD1. The CDR3 runs 16 residues. J lost 4 bases, V lost 5 bases, and 9 bases had no gene match. CDR1 and CDR2 (germline): MDHEN, SYDVKM. CDR3 DNA: TGTGCCAGCAGTGCCGGGACAGGGTTTCGAAATCAGCCCCAGCATTTT. Translation: CASSAGTGFRNQPQHF. Together with reference TRBV28 and TRBJ1-5, the CDR3 gives the full variable domain: DVKVTQSSRYLVKRTGEKVFLECVQDMDHENMFWYRQDPGLGLRLIYFSYDVKMKEKGDIPEGYSVSREKKERFSLILESASTNQTSMYLCASSAGTGFRNQPQHFGDGTRLSIL.

This chain joins TRBV15 and TRBJ2-3; no definite D call. V lost 1 base, J lost 4 bases, and 12 bases lay in between. Looked up from germline, CDR1 is LNHNV and CDR2 is YYDKDF (reference sequence). CDR3 size: 15 residues. The CDR3 DNA reads TGTGCCACCAGCAGAGGATCCCTACCCTCAGATACGCAGTATTTT. Translation gives CATSRGSLPSDTQYF.

This clone has more than one count but fewer than ten. This chain connects TRBV7-9 to TRBJ1-5; 7 bases agree with TRBD1. The CDR3 extends over 15 amino acids. J gave up 7 bases and V 1 base, and 7 bases lay outside the gene matches. The germline V gene has CDR1 SEHNR and CDR2 FQNEAQ (reference sequence). As DNA, the CDR3 is TGTGCCAGCAGCTTAGACAGGGGTACGTTCCAGCCCCAGCATTTT. Translating it yields CASSLDRGTFQPQHF.

The gene calls are TRBV29-1 and TRBJ2-5; 9 positions match TRBD2. V was pared by 6 bases and J by 5 bases, with 7 bases of the junction left unmatched. CDR1 and CDR2 from the germline V gene are SQVTM and ANQGSEA. The CDR3 extends over 13 amino acids. The CDR3 loop reads CSVWRGGSETQYF. The CDR3 DNA reads as TGCAGCGTATGGCGGGGGGGTTCGGAGACCCAGTACTTC.